Following are 2 T cell receptor beta chains from one sample sequenced in a study of blood T cells in healthy people across ages. A second PCR of about 6 to 12 cycles used a sample-barcoded 5' primer and a J-beta primer mix. A single record per CDR3 protein comes from TCRdb applying MiXCR to the 5' RACE reads. The table lists about 640,000 distinct CDR3 sequences, approximately 59% of them singletons. Sequencing was carried out using blood. All receptors derive from a man between 60 and 75 years old in good health.

This clonotype was recorded once. This chain uses TRBV27 with TRBJ2-4; no firm D call. The CDR3 loop spans 14 amino acids. Deletions cut 6 bases from V and 1 base from J, with 10 bases between. Per germline, CDR1 MNHEY and CDR2 SMNVEV (reference sequence). This CDR3 is CASRPQMAKNIQYF. The CDR3 DNA reads TGTGCCAGCAGACCCCAGATGGCCAAAAACATTCAGTACTTC.

The CDR3 loop is CASSSGTLNQPQHF. CDR3 bases: TGCGCCAGCAGCTCCGGGACGCTCAATCAGCCCCAGCATTTT. V gene TRBV5-1 combines with J gene TRBJ1-5; possible D gene TRBD1, 5 bases. The CDR3 contains 14 residues. CDR1 is SGHRS and CDR2 is YFSETQ in the germline V gene. Trimming cost V 3 bases and J 3 bases, with 10 bases left between them.